The 19 T cell receptor beta chains reported below all come from one sample, sequenced in a study of blood T cell repertoires in COVID-19. Profiling relied on immunoSEQ multiplex PCR, and the TCRdb table lists in-frame clones only, not all of them. The data hold roughly 250,000 clones, with 88% observed a single time. Source material: peripheral blood. The source is a woman aged 40 to 50 who had recovered from COVID-19.

The rearrangement uses TRBV7-9 and TRBJ1-1; TRBD1 matches 7 bases. Germline V gene lookup returns CDR1 SEHNR and CDR2 FQNEAQ (reference sequence). V shed 5 bases, J shed 0 bases, and the junction held 9 bases outside the gene matches. The CDR3 runs 16 residues. The CDR3 DNA follows: TGTGCCAGCAGCCCAGGGGGAGGCCCCTTGAACACTGAAGCTTTCTTT. Translated, it gives CASSPGGGPLNTEAFF.

The chain combines TRBV14 with TRBJ2-2, with D perhaps matching TRBD1 (6 bases). The CDR3 extends over 17 amino acids. Trimming shortened V by 0 bases and J by 0 bases, and 11 bases separated the two germline ends. Germline V gene data show CDR1 as SGHDN and CDR2 as FVKESK. CDR3 DNA sequence: TGTGCCAGCAGCCAAGATTTGGACAGCACGAACACCGGGGAGCTGTTTTTT. It codes for CASSQDLDSTNTGELFF. Based on the CDR3 plus reference TRBV14 and TRBJ2-2, the full variable domain is EAGVTQFPSHSVIEKGQTVTLRCDPISGHDNLYWYRRVMGKEIKFLLHFVKESKQDESGMPNNRFLAERTGGTYSTLKVQPAELEDSGVYFCASSQDLDSTNTGELFFGEGSRLTVL.

This clone has only a few counts. Other DNA sequences in this specimen translate into the identical CDR3. The chain employs TRBV19 and TRBJ2-7, with 9 positions matching TRBD1. The CDR3 has 14 residues. Trimming at V came to 4 bases and at J to 2 bases, leaving 3 bases not matched to a gene. Germline V lookup: CDR1 LNHDA, CDR2 SQIVND (reference sequence). CDR3 protein: CASSRDRGTYEQYF. CDR3 coding DNA: TGTGCCAGTAGTAGAGACAGGGGGACCTACGAGCAGTACTTC. Together with reference TRBV19 and TRBJ2-7, the CDR3 gives the full variable domain: DGGITQSPKYLFRKEGQNVTLSCEQNLNHDAMYWYRQDPGQGLRLIYYSQIVNDFQKGDIAEGYSVSREKKESFPLTVTSAQKNPTAFYLCASSRDRGTYEQYFGPGTRLTVT.

This chain connects TRBV6-5 to TRBJ1-1, with D possibly being TRBD1 (5 bases). Germline-derived CDR1 and CDR2 are MNHEY and SVGAGI. Trimming removed 7 bases from V and 6 bases from J, with 21 bases in between. The CDR3 contains 15 residues. CDR3 coding DNA: TGTGCCAGCACCCCTCATCCTCCAGGGAGGGCTGAAGCTTTCTTT. Protein sequence: CASTPHPPGRAEAFF.

The genes are TRBV19 and TRBJ2-5; 9 positions match TRBD1. The CDR3 spans 16 residues. V lost 5 bases to trimming and J lost 5 bases; unmatched junction nucleotides: 12. Germline lookup yields CDR1 LNHDA and CDR2 SQIVND (reference sequence). The CDR3, as DNA: TGTGCCAGTAGTGGGGGGACAGGGTGGCCCCTGGAGACCCAGTACTTC. It is translated as CASSGGTGWPLETQYF.

The rearrangement uses TRBV5-6 and TRBJ1-5; D remains ambiguous. V dropped 3 bases and J dropped 4 bases, with 5 bases sitting between them. The CDR3 totals 12 residues. Germline loops: CDR1 SGHDT, CDR2 YYEEEE. The CDR3 sequence is CASSSTNQPQHF. For the CDR3, the DNA is TGTGCCAGCAGCTCCACTAATCAGCCCCAGCATTTT.

The chain carries TRBV29-1 and TRBJ2-1; perhaps TRBD1 as D (6 bases). CDR3 length: 13 amino acids. With 4 bases removed from V and 9 bases from J, the gap between germline ends came to 16 bases. Germline CDR1 reads SQVTM; CDR2 reads ANQGSEA. CDR3 nucleotide sequence: TGCAGCGTTGGTTGGCAGGGGCAAGGTGAGCAGTTCTTC. Its protein is CSVGWQGQGEQFF.

The rearrangement joins TRBV5-1 to TRBJ2-7; TRBD1 agrees at 11 bases. The germline V gene encodes CDR1 SGHRS and CDR2 YFSETQ. This CDR3 is 14 amino acids long. V gave up 7 bases and J gave up 4 bases; unmatched junction bases: 7. The CDR3 DNA reads TGCGCCAGCTGCCTGGGGGACAGGGGGTACGAGCAGTACTTC. It is translated as CASCLGDRGYEQYF.

The chain has TRBV19 and TRBJ1-5, with 8 bases lining up with TRBD1. The CDR3 is 16 residues long. Trimming took 2 bases from V and 2 from J; bases not matched to a gene: 5. CDR1 and CDR2 from the germline V gene are LNHDA and SQIVND (reference sequence). In nucleotides, the CDR3 is TGTGCCAGTAGTATACAGGGGGCGACGCGCAATCAGCCCCAGCATTTT. Its translation is CASSIQGATRNQPQHF.

This rearrangement joins TRBV4-3 to TRBJ2-3; 9 bases line up with TRBD2. CDR1 and CDR2 from the germline V gene are LGHNA and YSLEER. This CDR3 is built from 17 residues. V shed 5 bases and J 4 bases; nucleotides not matched to a gene: 13. The DNA for the CDR3 is TGCGCCAGCAGCGCCGGGCCGGGACTAGCCCGCGCAGATACGCAGTATTTT. It translates to CASSAGPGLARADTQYF.

This clone has only one observation. The chain combines TRBV30 with TRBJ2-7, with 10 bases aligning to TRBD1. The V segment lost 1 base and the J segment 3 bases; nucleotides outside the gene matches: 3. The CDR3 runs 14 residues. Germline CDR1 and CDR2: GTSNPN and SVGIG (reference sequence). The CDR3 is CAWSGGTGDYEQYF. CDR3 bases: TGTGCCTGGAGTGGCGGGACAGGGGACTACGAGCAGTACTTC. Together with reference TRBV30 and TRBJ2-7, the CDR3 gives the full variable domain: SQTIHQWPATLVQPVGSPLSLECTVEGTSNPNLYWYRQAAGRGLQLLFYSVGIGQISSEVPQNLSASRPQDRQFILSSKKLLLSDSGFYLCAWSGGTGDYEQYFGPGTRLTVT.

The rearrangement uses TRBV5-5 and TRBJ1-2, with 11 bases lining up with TRBD1. CDR1 and CDR2 from the germline V gene are SGHKS and YYEKEE (reference sequence). CDR3 length: 15 amino acids. V trimming: 2 bases; J trimming: 8 bases; junction bases outside the gene matches: 8. CDR3 DNA: TGTGCCAGCAGCTTCCCCGGGACAGGGGGTCGCGGCTACACCTTC. Its protein product is CASSFPGTGGRGYTF.

V and J are TRBV10-3 and TRBJ1-5, with 9 bases identical to TRBD1. The CDR3 spans 20 residues. Germline V gene data show CDR1 as ENHRY and CDR2 as SYGVKD. V lost 0 bases, J lost 0 bases, and 12 bases stayed unmatched. The CDR3 region is CAISESGTGTRRYSNQPQHF. CDR3 DNA sequence: TGTGCCATCAGTGAGTCGGGGACAGGGACGAGGCGATATAGCAATCAGCCCCAGCATTTT.

CDR3 in DNA: TGTGCCAGCAGTGAAGGGGGGGTTCGTGAGCAGTACGTC. The encoded protein is CASSEGGVREQYV. The J gene is TRBJ2-7, the V gene TRBV2; a possible D gene is TRBD2 (6 bases). The V and J ends lost 1 base and 7 bases respectively, with 11 bases between them. The CDR3 consists of 13 residues. In germline, CDR1 is SNHLY, CDR2 FYNNEI.

The gene calls are TRBV5-1 and TRBJ1-5, with 7 positions matching TRBD1. Germline V gene sequence: CDR1 SGHRS, CDR2 YFSETQ. The V segment lost 4 bases and the J segment 5 bases; nucleotides outside the gene matches: 3. The CDR3 length is 13 residues. CDR3 amino acids: CASSPTGDQPQHF. CDR3 DNA: TGCGCCAGCAGCCCTACAGGGGATCAGCCCCAGCATTTT.

This chain connects TRBV7-2 to TRBJ2-3; 8 bases match TRBD2. Germline trimming cut 4 bases from V and 2 bases from J; bases unmatched to any gene: 2. This CDR3 is built from 14 residues. The germline V gene encodes CDR1 SGHTA and CDR2 FQGNSA. The CDR3 DNA follows: TGTGCCAGCAGCTATAGCGGGACCACAGATACGCAGTATTTT. This gives the protein CASSYSGTTDTQYF.

This chain connects TRBV5-1 to TRBJ2-2; 10 bases fit TRBD1. Trimming at V came to 2 bases and at J to 1 base, leaving 2 bases not matched to a gene. The CDR3 extends over 16 amino acids. Per germline, CDR1 SGHRS and CDR2 YFSETQ. CDR3 amino acids: CASSFGQGGNTGELFF. CDR3 nucleotides: TGCGCCAGCAGCTTCGGACAGGGGGGGAACACCGGGGAGCTGTTTTTT.

The V and J genes are TRBV10-2 and TRBJ2-3; 8 bases fit TRBD2. CDR3 length: 14 residues. Germline V CDR1 and CDR2: WSHSY, SAAADI. The V segment lost 4 bases and the J segment 2 bases; nucleotides outside the gene matches: 2. CDR3 loop: CASSGTSLTDTQYF. CDR3 nucleotide sequence: TGCGCCAGCAGTGGGACTAGCCTCACAGATACGCAGTATTTT.

The V gene is TRBV6-4, the J gene TRBJ2-2; TRBD1 agrees at 8 bases. Trimming cost V 5 bases and J 4 bases; bases outside gene matches: 6. The germline gives CDR1 MRHNA, CDR2 SNTAGT. The CDR3 length is 15 residues. As DNA, the CDR3 is TGTGCCAGCAGTCCAGACAGGGGAGGCACCGGGGAGCTGTTTTTT. The encoded protein is CASSPDRGGTGELFF.